This TCR beta chain came from a study of cytomegalovirus exposure and HLA in healthy donors. The study's findings and limits: Later examination showed HLA-associated TCR beta chains had greater clonal expansion than equally common others. When the data were analyzed later, several of the most significant clusters appeared to be linked to common viral pathogens.

Each of the donors was a healthy bone marrow donor. CDR3 length: 16 amino acids. Trimming took 9 bases from V and 5 from J; bases not matched to a gene: 14. The germline V gene encodes CDR1 SGHRS and CDR2 YFSETQ. 13 Jbeta primers and 60 Vbeta primers were used for the PCR. Methods used by the authors: Later analysis identified tens of millions of unique TCR beta chains, about 12 million shared. Clones were read by immunoSEQ multiplex PCR, and TCRdb kept only the in-frame ones, dropping some. V, J and clone size were drawn from that table, and D and trimming were deduced from the DNA. The sample comprises about 200,000 clones, about 82% of which are singletons, and approximately 2.2% rests with the top ten. Remarks on this clone: Its antigen is not known.

The source is a woman in her forties or fifties in good health and CMV-seronegative. The rearrangement links TRBV5-1 to TRBJ2-2; 9 positions agree with TRBD2. The sample was PBMCs. The CDR3 DNA sequence: TGCGCCACCAAACTCGTAGCGGGAGCATCGACCGGGGAGCTGTTTTTT. It yields the protein CATKLVAGASTGELFF.